The sequence of this T cell receptor beta chain was determined in a study of response to subunit inactivated influenza vaccine. Study-level results: The study's authors posited that every seasonal influenza vaccination enlists few new T cells.

To note about this clonotype: Its antigen is unknown.

TCRdb processed the RT-PCR reads anew with MiXCR; each CDR3 protein has one entry. Seen here are 650,000 to 850,000 distinct CDR3 sequences, about 15% observed once, and the top ten hold 6.5% to 8.5%. The CDR3 has 14 residues. The ends were cut back, 5 bases at V and 0 bases at J, with 8 bases in the middle. Germline assignment: CDR1 MGHRA and CDR2 YSYEKL. This rearrangement joins TRBV4-1 to TRBJ1-5; D gene ambiguous. The clonotype originates from a man aged 50-59 years who received an inactivated influenza vaccine. Sequencing was performed on PBMCs from blood, taken 14 to 15 days before vaccination. The CDR3 sequence: CASSAHSSNQPQHF. For the CDR3, the DNA is TGCGCCAGCAGCGCCCATTCTAGCAATCAGCCCCAGCATTTT.